The source of this TCR beta chain is a study of beta chain features in type 1 diabetes. At the level of the study: All samples yielded around 99 million examined sorted cells.

The CDR3 spans 18 residues. Looked up from germline, CDR1 is MNHEY and CDR2 is SMNVEV (reference sequence). J lost 5 bases, V lost 7 bases, and 12 bases had no gene match. Whole-study findings and limits: VDJ junctions sequenced from type 1 diabetes patients showed fewer insertions and more deletions. Moderate yet significant TCRB CDR3 shortening was seen in Type 1 diabetes patients in all four CD4+ subsets.

A word on this clone: Its antigen is unknown.

Every participating donor gave one draw, a heparinised blood sample averaging approximately 120 mL. A CD45RO/CCR7/CD25/CD127/CD95/CD27 panel sorted naive, central memory, regulatory and stem cell-like memory CD4+ cells. Expressed TCRB transcripts were sequenced because the isolated RNA had all been reverse transcribed beforehand. Sequencing was performed with immunoSEQ multiplex PCR; in TCRdb, only in-frame clones are kept and a portion is missing. The table shows about 270,000 clones, with about 13% occurring only once. This chain uses TRBV27 with TRBJ2-1, with 15 bases aligning to TRBD2. The specimen sequenced was naive CD4+ T cells from blood. This TCR derives from a man under 40 with type 1 diabetes. The CDR3, as DNA: TGTGCCAGCACTCCGGGACTAGCGGGAGGATGGAGGAACAATGAGCAGTTCTTC. It translates to CASTPGLAGGWRNNEQFF.